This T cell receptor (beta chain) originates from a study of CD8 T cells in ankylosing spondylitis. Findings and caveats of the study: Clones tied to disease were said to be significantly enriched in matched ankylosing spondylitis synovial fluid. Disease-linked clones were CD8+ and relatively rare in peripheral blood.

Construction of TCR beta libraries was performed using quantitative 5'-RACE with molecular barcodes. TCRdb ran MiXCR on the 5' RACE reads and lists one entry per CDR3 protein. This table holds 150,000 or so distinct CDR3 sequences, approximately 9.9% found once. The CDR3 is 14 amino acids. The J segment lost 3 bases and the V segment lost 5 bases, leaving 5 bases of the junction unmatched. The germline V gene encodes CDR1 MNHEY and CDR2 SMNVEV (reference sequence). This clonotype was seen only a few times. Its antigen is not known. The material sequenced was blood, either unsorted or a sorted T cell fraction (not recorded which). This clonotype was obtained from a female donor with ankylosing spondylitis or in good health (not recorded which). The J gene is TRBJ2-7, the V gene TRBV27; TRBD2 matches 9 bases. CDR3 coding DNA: TGTGCCAGCAGTCTTAGCGGGAGTGGCTACGAGCAGTACTTC. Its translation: CASSLSGSGYEQYF.